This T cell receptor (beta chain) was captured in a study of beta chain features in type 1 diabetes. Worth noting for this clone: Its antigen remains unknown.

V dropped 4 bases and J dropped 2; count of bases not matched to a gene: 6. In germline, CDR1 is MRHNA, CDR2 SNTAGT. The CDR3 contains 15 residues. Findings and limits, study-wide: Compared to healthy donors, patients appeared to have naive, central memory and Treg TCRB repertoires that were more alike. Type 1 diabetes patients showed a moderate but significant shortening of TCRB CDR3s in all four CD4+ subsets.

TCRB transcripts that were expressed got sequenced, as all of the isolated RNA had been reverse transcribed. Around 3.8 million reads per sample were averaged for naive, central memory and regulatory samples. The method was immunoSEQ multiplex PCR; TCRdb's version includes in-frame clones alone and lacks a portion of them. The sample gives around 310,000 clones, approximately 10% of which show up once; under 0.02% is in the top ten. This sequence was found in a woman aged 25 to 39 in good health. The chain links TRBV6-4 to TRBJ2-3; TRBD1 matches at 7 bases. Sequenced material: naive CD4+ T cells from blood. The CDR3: CASSVRGRLTDTQYF. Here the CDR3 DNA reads TGTGCCAGCAGTGTTAGGGGGCGGCTCACAGATACGCAGTATTTT.